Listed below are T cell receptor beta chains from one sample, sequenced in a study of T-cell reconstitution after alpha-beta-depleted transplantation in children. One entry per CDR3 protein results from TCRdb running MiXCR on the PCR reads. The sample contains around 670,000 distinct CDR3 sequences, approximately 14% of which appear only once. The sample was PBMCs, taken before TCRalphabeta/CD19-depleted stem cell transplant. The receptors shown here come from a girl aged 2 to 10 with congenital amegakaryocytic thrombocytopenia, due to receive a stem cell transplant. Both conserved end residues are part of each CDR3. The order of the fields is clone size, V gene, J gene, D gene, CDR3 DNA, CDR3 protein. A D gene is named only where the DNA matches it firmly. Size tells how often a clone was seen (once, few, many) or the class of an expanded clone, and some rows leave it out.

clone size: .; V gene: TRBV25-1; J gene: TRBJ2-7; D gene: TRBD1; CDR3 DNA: TGTGCCAGCAGTGATCTGGGGGCAGGGGGATTTTACGAGCAGTACTTC; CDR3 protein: CASSDLGAGGFYEQYF
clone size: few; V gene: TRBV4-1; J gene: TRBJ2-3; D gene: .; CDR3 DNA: TGCGCCAGCAGCCAAGCCGGGCGGAGAGATACGCAGTATTTT; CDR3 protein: CASSQAGRRDTQYF
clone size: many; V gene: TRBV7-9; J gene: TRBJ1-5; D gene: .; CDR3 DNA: TGTGCCAGCAGCCCAACAGATCAGCCCCAGCATTTT; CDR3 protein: CASSPTDQPQHF
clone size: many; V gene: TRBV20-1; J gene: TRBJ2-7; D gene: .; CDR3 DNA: TGCAGTGCTGGGGGAGACGGGAGCTCCTACGAGCAGTACTTC; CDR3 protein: CSAGGDGSSYEQYF
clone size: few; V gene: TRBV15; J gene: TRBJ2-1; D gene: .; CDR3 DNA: TGTGCCACCAGCAGAGATAAGGCCAGGGTCGCGCCAAACTCCTACAATGAGCAGTTCTTC; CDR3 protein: CATSRDKARVAPNSYNEQFF
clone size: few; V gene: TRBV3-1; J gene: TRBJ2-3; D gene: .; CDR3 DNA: TGTGCCAGCAGCCGTATGCCCCCAGATACGCAGTATTTT; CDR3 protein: CASSRMPPDTQYF
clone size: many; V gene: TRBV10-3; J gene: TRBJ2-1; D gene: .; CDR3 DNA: TGTGCCATCAGAGGGGACCCACGGAATGAGCAGTTCTTC; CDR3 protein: CAIRGDPRNEQFF
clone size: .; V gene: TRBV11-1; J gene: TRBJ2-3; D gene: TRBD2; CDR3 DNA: TGTGCCAGCAGCTTAGGGGCACCGGGACTAGCGGGGACGAAGGAGGATACGCAGTATTTT; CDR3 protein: CASSLGAPGLAGTKEDTQYF
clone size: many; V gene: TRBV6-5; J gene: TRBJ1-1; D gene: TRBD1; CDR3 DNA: TGTGCCAGCAGTTACTCACAGGGGGCGGCCACTGAAGCTTTCTTT; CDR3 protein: CASSYSQGAATEAFF
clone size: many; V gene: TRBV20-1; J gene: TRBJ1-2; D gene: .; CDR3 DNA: TGCAGTGCCAGGGGACTGAGCTATGGCTACACCTTC; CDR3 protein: CSARGLSYGYTF
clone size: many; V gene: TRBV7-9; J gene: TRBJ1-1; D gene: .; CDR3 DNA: TGTGCCAGCAGCTTAGTAGGAGATTACACTGAAGCTTTCTTT; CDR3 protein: CASSLVGDYTEAFF
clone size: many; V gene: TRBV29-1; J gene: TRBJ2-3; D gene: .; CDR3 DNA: TGCAGCGTTGACTACCGGGAGCTTAGCACAGATACGCAGTATTTT; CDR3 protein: CSVDYRELSTDTQYF
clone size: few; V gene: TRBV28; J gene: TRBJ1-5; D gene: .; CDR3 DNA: TGTGCCAGCACCGTCAGGTTAACCCCTTATGATAGCAATCAGCCCCAGCATTTT; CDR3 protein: CASTVRLTPYDSNQPQHF
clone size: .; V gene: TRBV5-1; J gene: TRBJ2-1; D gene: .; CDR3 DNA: TGCGCCAGCAGCTTGTTTACAGGGGACTTTGGTAATGAGCAGTTCTTC; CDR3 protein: CASSLFTGDFGNEQFF
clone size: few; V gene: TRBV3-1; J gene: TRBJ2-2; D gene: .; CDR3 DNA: TGTGCCAGCAGCCAAAATCGAGCGGTCGCGAACACCGGGGAGCTGTTTTTT; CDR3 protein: CASSQNRAVANTGELFF
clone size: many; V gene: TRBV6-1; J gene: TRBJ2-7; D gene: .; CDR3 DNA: TGTGCCACCAGAGAGGGGGTCGGCAACGAGCAGTACTTC; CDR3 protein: CATREGVGNEQYF
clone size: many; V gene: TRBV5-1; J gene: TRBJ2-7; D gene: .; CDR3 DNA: TGCGCCAGCAGCACTGGGACCGAAGCCTACGAGCAGTACTTC; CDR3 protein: CASSTGTEAYEQYF
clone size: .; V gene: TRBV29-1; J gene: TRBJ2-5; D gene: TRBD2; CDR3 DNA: TGCAGCGTCGTACTAGCGGGACATGGGGAGACCCAGTACTTC; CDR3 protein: CSVVLAGHGETQYF
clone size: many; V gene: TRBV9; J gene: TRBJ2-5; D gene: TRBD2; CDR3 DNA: TGTGCCAGCAGTCTAGCGGGGCAACAAGAGACCCAGTACTTC; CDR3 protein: CASSLAGQQETQYF
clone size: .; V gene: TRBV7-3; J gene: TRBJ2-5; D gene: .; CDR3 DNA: TGTTCCAGCAGCTTAAACCGGGAAGAGACCCAGTACTTC; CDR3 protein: CSSSLNREETQYF
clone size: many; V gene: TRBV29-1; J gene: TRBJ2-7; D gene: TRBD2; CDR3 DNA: TGCAGCGTAGCAGGACTAGCGGGGTACGAGCAGTACTTC; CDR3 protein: CSVAGLAGYEQYF
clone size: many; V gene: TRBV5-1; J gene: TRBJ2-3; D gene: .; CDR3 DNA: TGCGCCAGCAGGTTGGGTGTAAGCACAGATACGCAGTATTTT; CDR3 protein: CASRLGVSTDTQYF
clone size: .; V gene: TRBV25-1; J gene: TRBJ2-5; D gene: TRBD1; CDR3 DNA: TGTGCCAGCAGTGGGGTGGGTATACGGGACAGCAGAATCCAAGAGACCCAGTACTTC; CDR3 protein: CASSGVGIRDSRIQETQYF
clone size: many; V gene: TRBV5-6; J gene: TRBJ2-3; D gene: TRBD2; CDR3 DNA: TGTGCCAGCAGCTCCCTAGCGGGAGCCCCAGATACGCAGTATTTT; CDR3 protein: CASSSLAGAPDTQYF
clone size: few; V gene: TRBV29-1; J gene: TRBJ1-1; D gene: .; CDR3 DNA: TGCAGCGTTGAGCAGAACACTGAAGCTTTCTTT; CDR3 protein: CSVEQNTEAFF
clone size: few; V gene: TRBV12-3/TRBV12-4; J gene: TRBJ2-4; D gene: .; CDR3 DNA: TGTGCCAGCAGTTTCGGTGACATTCAGTACTTC; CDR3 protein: CASSFGDIQYF
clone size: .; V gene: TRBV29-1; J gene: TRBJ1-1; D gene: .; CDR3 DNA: TGCAGCGTTGCAGCCCAGGGCTACGGCACTGAAGCTTTCTTT; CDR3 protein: CSVAAQGYGTEAFF
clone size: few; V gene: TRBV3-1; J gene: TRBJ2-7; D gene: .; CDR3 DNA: TGTGCCAGCAGCCAACCTGGACAGCCGTACGAGCAGTACTTC; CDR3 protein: CASSQPGQPYEQYF
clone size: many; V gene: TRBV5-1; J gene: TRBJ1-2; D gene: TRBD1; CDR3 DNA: TGCGCCAGCAGCCCCTCCGGGACAGCTAACTATGGCTACACCTTC; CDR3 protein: CASSPSGTANYGYTF
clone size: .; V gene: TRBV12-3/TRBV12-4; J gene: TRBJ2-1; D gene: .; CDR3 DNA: TGTGCCAGCAGCCCTCGGAAGGGGGAGGCACCCTACAATGAGCAGTTCTTC; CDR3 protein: CASSPRKGEAPYNEQFF
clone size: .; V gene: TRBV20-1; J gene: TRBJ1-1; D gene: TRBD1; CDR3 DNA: TGCAGTGCTAGAGCTGGGGCAGGGGGCCACACTGAAGCTTTCTTT; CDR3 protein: CSARAGAGGHTEAFF
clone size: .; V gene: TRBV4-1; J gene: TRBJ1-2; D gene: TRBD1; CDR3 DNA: TGCGCCAGCTCGACAGGGGGCAGCTATGGCTACACCTTC; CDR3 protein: CASSTGGSYGYTF
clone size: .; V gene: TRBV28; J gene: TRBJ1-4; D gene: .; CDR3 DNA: TGTGCCAGCAGTTTATGGGTGGGGGGTTGGGAAAAACTGTTTTTT; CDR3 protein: CASSLWVGGWEKLFF
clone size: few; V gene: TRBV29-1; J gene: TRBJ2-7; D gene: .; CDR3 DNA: TGCAGCGCCCGCATGGTGGAGGGCAGGACTTCCTACGAGCAGTACTTC; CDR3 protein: CSARMVEGRTSYEQYF
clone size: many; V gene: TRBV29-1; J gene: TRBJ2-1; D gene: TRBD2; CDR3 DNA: TGCAGCGTTGAAGATCGTTGGGTGGCGGGAGGTGGCGATGAGCAGTTCTTC; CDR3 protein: CSVEDRWVAGGGDEQFF
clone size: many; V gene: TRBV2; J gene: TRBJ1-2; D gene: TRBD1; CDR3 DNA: TGTGCCAGCATTTGGGACAGTAACTATGGCTACACCTTC; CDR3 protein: CASIWDSNYGYTF
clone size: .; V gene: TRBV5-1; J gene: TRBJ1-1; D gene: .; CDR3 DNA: TGCGCCAGCAGACCAGGTCCTACAGGGTTTTTCTTTGGGGCTTTCTTT; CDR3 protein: CASRPGPTGFFFGAFF
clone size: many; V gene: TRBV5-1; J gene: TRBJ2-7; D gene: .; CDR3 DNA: TGCGCCAGCAGCTTGACACCCTGGTCGGGCTACGAGCAGTACTTC; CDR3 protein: CASSLTPWSGYEQYF
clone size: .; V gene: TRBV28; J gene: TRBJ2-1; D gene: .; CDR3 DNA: TGTGCCAGCAGTTTAAACAGGGAGCAGTTCTTC; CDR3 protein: CASSLNREQFF
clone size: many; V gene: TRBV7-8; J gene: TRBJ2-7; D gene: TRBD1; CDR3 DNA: TGTGCCAGCAGCTTAGTTAGGGGGCGATACTACGAGCAGTACTTC; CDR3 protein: CASSLVRGRYYEQYF
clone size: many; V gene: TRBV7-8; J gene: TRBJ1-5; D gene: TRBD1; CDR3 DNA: TGTGCCAGCAGCTTGGGACAGGGCGTAGGTCAGCCCCAGCATTTT; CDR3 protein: CASSLGQGVGQPQHF
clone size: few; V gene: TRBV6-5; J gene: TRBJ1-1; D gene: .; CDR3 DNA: TGTGCCAGCAGTTACGGGATAAACACTGAAGCTTTCTTT; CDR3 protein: CASSYGINTEAFF
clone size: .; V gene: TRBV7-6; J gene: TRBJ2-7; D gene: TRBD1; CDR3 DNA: TGTGCCAGCAGTTACAGGGGCTACGATCAGTACTTC; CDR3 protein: CASSYRGYDQYF
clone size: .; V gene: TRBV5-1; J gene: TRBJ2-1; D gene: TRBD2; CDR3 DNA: TGCGCCAGCAGCCCGGGACTAGCGGGAGGCACGAGCTCCTACAATGAGCAGTTCTTC; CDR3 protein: CASSPGLAGGTSSYNEQFF
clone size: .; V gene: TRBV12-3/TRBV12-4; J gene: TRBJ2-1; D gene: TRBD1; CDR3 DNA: TGTGCCAGCAGCTGGGACAGAAGTTCCTACAATGAGCAGTTCTTC; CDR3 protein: CASSWDRSSYNEQFF
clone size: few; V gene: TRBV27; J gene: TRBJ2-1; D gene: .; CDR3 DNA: TGTGCCACCCATGGGGGGGCTACCTACAATGAGCAGTTCTTC; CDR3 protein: CATHGGATYNEQFF
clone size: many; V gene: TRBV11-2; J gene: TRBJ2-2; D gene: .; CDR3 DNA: TGTGCCAGCAGCCCGGGGGTCACCGGGGAGCTGTTTTTT; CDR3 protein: CASSPGVTGELFF